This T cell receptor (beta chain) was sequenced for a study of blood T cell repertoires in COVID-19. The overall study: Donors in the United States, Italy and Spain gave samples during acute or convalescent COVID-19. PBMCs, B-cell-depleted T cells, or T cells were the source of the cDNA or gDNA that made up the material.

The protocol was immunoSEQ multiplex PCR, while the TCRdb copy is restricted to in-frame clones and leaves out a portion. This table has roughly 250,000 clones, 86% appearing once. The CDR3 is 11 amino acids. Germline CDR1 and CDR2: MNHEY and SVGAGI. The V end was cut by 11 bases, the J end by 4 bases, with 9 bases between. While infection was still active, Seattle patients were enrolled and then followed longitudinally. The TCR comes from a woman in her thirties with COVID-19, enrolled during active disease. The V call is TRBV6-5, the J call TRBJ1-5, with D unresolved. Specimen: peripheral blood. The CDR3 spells CASGRNQPQHF. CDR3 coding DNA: TGTGCCTCGGGGAGAAATCAGCCCCAGCATTTT.